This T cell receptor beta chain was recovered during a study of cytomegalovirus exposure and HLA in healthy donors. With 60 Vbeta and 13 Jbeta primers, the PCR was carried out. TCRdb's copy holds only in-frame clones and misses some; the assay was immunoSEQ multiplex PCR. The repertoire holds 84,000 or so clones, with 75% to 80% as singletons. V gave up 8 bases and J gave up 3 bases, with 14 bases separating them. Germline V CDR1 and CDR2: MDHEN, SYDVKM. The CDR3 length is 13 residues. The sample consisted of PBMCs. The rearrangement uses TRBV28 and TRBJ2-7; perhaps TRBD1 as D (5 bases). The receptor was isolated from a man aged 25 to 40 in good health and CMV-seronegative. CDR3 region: CASRSGQSYEQYF. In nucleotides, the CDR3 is TGTGCCAGCCGGTCAGGGCAGAGCTACGAGCAGTACTTC.